The 17 T cell receptor beta chains listed next were all sequenced from one sample in a study of T cell responses to AZD1222 COVID-19 vaccine. Data came from immunoSEQ multiplex PCR; TCRdb stores just in-frame clones and leaves some out. The table shows under 130,000 clones, with over 80% occurring only once. Sequenced material: peripheral blood, taken on day 0 of AZD1222 vaccination. The receptors were gathered from an adult in good health.

The chain combines TRBV2 with TRBJ2-2, with D hard to call. The germline V gene encodes CDR1 SNHLY and CDR2 FYNNEI. V was shortened by 7 bases and J by 0 bases, with 9 bases between the two germline ends. The CDR3 is 14 amino acids. The CDR3 sequence is CASKGVANTGELFF. CDR3 DNA: TGTGCCAGCAAAGGAGTTGCGAACACCGGGGAGCTGTTTTTT.

The CDR3 sequence is CASSEFGGDQPQHF. The CDR3 DNA follows: TGTGCCAGCAGTGAATTCGGAGGGGATCAGCCCCAGCATTTT. The genes are TRBV25-1 and TRBJ1-5; D is perhaps TRBD1 (5 bases). Trimming pared 1 base from V and 5 bases from J, leaving 9 bases between. The CDR3 consists of 14 residues. Germline-derived CDR1 and CDR2 are MGHDK and SYGVNS.

The chain is built from TRBV7-2 and TRBJ2-7; 8 bases are shared with TRBD1. The CDR3 length is 13 residues. The J segment lost 9 bases and the V segment lost 5 bases, leaving 9 bases of the junction unmatched. Germline loops: CDR1 SGHTA, CDR2 FQGNSA. The CDR3 spells CASSLSGQDRQYF. CDR3 DNA sequence: TGTGCCAGCAGCCTCTCGGGACAGGACCGGCAGTACTTC. Together with reference TRBV7-2 and TRBJ2-7, the CDR3 gives the full variable domain: GAGVSQSPSNKVTEKGKDVELRCDPISGHTALYWYRQSLGQGLEFLIYFQGNSAPDKSGLPSDRFSAERTGGSVSTLTIQRTQQEDSAVYLCASSLSGQDRQYFGPGTRLTVT.

The chain has TRBV12-3 or TRBV12-4 and TRBJ2-2; the D gene is possibly TRBD2 (5 bases). This CDR3 has 13 amino acids. V was clipped by 6 bases and J by 8 bases, with 13 bases between them. The CDR3 here is CASRWASGGELFF. The DNA of the CDR3 is TGTGCCAGCAGATGGGCCTCGGGGGGGGAGCTGTTTTTT.

A few counts support this clone. The chain combines TRBV7-9 with TRBJ1-2; 8 nucleotides match TRBD1. The germline V gene has CDR1 SEHNR and CDR2 FQNEAQ (reference sequence). V dropped 1 base and J dropped 6; count of bases not matched to a gene: 13. The CDR3 runs to 17 residues. DNA for the CDR3: TGTGCCAGCAGCTTAGTTCACCGTGGTCAGGGGGCAGATGGCTACACCTTC. Translated: CASSLVHRGQGADGYTF.

This chain joins TRBV4-1 and TRBJ2-1, with D possibly being TRBD1 (6 bases). The V end was cut by 0 bases, the J end by 6 bases, with 15 bases between. CDR3 length: 16 residues. Germline CDR1 MGHRA, CDR2 YSYEKL. The chain's CDR3 is CASSQDLGTTINEQFF. Here the CDR3 DNA reads TGCGCCAGCAGCCAAGATCTCGGGACAACTATCAATGAGCAGTTCTTC.

V gene TRBV7-2 combines with J gene TRBJ2-5; D gene ambiguous. Germline CDR1 SGHTA, CDR2 FQGNSA. V lost 5 bases and J 1 base, leaving 14 bases between the germline ends. The CDR3 length is 15 residues. DNA of the CDR3: TGTGCCAGCAGCCCCGATCCGGGTTCCCAAGAGACCCAGTACTTC. Protein: CASSPDPGSQETQYF. The whole variable domain, remainder taken from reference TRBV7-2 and TRBJ2-5, is GAGVSQSPSNKVTEKGKDVELRCDPISGHTALYWYRQSLGQGLEFLIYFQGNSAPDKSGLPSDRFSAERTGGSVSTLTIQRTQQEDSAVYLCASSPDPGSQETQYFGPGTRLLVL.

This sequence joins TRBV6-2 or TRBV6-3 and TRBJ1-2, with 8 positions matching TRBD1. CDR3 size: 16 residues. The germline V gene has CDR1 MNHEY and CDR2 SVGEGT. J lost 4 bases, V lost 2 bases, and 9 bases had no gene match. The CDR3 DNA reads TGTGCCAGCAGTTACGAAGGCAGGGGGCAGAGCTATGGCTACACCTTC. Its protein is CASSYEGRGQSYGYTF.

CDR3 sequence reads: CASREPGANYGYTF. The CDR3 DNA is TGTGCCAGCAGAGAACCCGGGGCGAACTATGGCTACACCTTC. The gene calls are TRBV7-9 and TRBJ1-2, with a possible D match to TRBD1 (5 bases). The germline V gene has CDR1 SEHNR and CDR2 FQNEAQ (reference sequence). V lost 6 bases to trimming and J lost 2 bases, with 13 bases between them. CDR3 length equals 14 residues.

This clone turned up a few times. This rearrangement joins TRBV7-3 to TRBJ2-3; a possible D gene is TRBD1 (6 bases). V was trimmed by 0 bases and J by 6 bases, leaving 10 bases between them. Germline lookup yields CDR1 SGHTA and CDR2 FQGTGA. CDR3 length: 14 amino acids. CDR3 bases: TGTGCCAGCAGCTTAACAATCCAGGGGGATACGCAGTATTTT. Translation gives CASSLTIQGDTQYF.

This chain connects TRBV9 to TRBJ2-3, with D maybe TRBD1 (7 bases). This CDR3 is 15 amino acids long. The germline gives CDR1 SGDLS, CDR2 YYNGEE. V dropped 3 bases and J dropped 0 bases, with 11 bases sitting between them. DNA of the CDR3: TGTGCCAGCAGCGGCGGGACAGCTAGCACAGATACGCAGTATTTT. It translates to CASSGGTASTDTQYF.

The genes are TRBV11-2 and TRBJ1-1; D remains unclear. Germline V gene sequence: CDR1 SGHAT, CDR2 FQNNGV. V was pared by 3 bases and J by 10 bases, with 9 bases between. The CDR3 is made up of 11 amino acids. The CDR3 sequence: CASSLMGAAFF. The CDR3 region has the DNA TGTGCCAGCAGCTTGATGGGAGCAGCTTTCTTT.

This sequence joins TRBV25-1 and TRBJ2-5, with D possibly being TRBD1 (6 bases). Germline-derived CDR1 and CDR2 are MGHDK and SYGVNS. The CDR3 length is 13 residues. Trimming removed 4 bases from V and 5 bases from J, with 11 bases in between. The CDR3 here is CASSAQGTETQYF. The CDR3 DNA follows: TGTGCCAGCAGTGCACAGGGTACCGAGACCCAGTACTTC.

V and J are TRBV12-3 or TRBV12-4 and TRBJ2-1, with D tentatively TRBD1 (5 bases). This CDR3 comprises 13 residues. V lost 2 bases and J lost 7, with 9 bases in between. CDR3 in DNA: TGTGCCAGCAGTTTAAGAAGGGGAAATGAGCAGTTCTTC. It is translated as CASSLRRGNEQFF.

The chain uses TRBV9 and TRBJ2-2, with 14 bases identical to TRBD2. The trim removed 4 bases at V and 6 bases at J, leaving 11 bases unmatched. Germline-derived CDR1 and CDR2 are SGDLS and YYNGEE. The length of the CDR3 is 18 residues. The CDR3 DNA sequence: TGTGCCAGCAGCCCGTTATGGACTAGCGGGGGGAGGCCCGGGGAGCTGTTTTTT. It specifies CASSPLWTSGGRPGELFF.

This sequence joins TRBV7-9 and TRBJ2-7; possible D gene TRBD1, 6 bases. Germline-derived CDR1 and CDR2 are SEHNR and FQNEAQ (reference sequence). Trimming pared 2 bases from V and 0 bases from J, leaving 17 bases between. The CDR3 loop spans 17 amino acids. The CDR3 region has the DNA TGTGCCAGCAGCTTATCTTCGGCAGGGGCGAGCTCCTACGAGCAGTACTTC. This encodes CASSLSSAGASSYEQYF.

The chain couples TRBV7-9 to TRBJ1-2; a weak D match, TRBD1 (6 bases). The CDR3 is 15 residues long. V was trimmed by 3 bases and J by 4 bases, leaving 15 bases between them. CDR1 SEHNR and CDR2 FQNEAQ come from the germline V gene (reference sequence). The CDR3 DNA reads as TGTGCCAGCAGCTTCGTACCGGACAGACTCTATGGCTACACCTTC. Encoded protein: CASSFVPDRLYGYTF.